The source of this T cell receptor beta chain is a study of post-analysis software for immune sequencing data. This CDR3 spans 11 amino acids. Trimming cost V 8 bases and J 6 bases, with 9 bases left between them. The germline gives CDR1 SNHLY, CDR2 FYNNEI. Every TCR beta cDNA library bore unique molecular identifiers. MiXCR, applied by TCRdb to the PCR reads, yields one record per CDR3 protein. The sample records about 500,000 distinct CDR3 sequences, less than 45% being singletons. Findings of the study overall: Roughly five TRBV segments were significantly more frequent in patients than in controls. TRBV5-6, TRBV5-1 and TRBV20-1 were among these segments.

Turning to this clonotype: What it binds is not known.

The V and J genes are TRBV2 and TRBJ2-3; possible D gene TRBD1, 5 bases. The TCR originated in a girl aged 5 to 17 with multiple sclerosis. The sequencing sample was made of blood. The CDR3 sequence is CASLGADTQYF. Written as DNA, the CDR3 is TGTGCCAGCTTAGGGGCGGATACGCAGTATTTT.